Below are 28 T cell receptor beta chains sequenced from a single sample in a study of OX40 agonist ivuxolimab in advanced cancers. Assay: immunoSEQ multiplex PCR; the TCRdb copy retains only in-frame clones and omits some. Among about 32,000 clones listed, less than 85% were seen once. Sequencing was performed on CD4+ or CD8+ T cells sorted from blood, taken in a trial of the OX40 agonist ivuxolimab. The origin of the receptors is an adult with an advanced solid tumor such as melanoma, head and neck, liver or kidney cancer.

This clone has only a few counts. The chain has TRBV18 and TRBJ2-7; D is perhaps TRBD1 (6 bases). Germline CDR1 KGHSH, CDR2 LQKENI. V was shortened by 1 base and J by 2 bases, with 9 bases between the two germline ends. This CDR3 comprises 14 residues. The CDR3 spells CASSPRGLTYEQYF. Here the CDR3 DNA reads TGTGCCAGCTCACCACGGGGGCTGACCTACGAGCAGTACTTC.

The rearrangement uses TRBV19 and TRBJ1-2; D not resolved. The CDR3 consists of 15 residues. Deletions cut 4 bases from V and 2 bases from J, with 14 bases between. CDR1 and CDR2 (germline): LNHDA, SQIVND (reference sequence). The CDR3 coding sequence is TGTGCCAGTAGTACCCCTCGGACGGTCAACTATGGCTACACCTTC. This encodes CASSTPRTVNYGYTF. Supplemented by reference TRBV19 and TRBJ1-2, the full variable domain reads DGGITQSPKYLFRKEGQNVTLSCEQNLNHDAMYWYRQDPGQGLRLIYYSQIVNDFQKGDIAEGYSVSREKKESFPLTVTSAQKNPTAFYLCASSTPRTVNYGYTFGSGTRLTVV.

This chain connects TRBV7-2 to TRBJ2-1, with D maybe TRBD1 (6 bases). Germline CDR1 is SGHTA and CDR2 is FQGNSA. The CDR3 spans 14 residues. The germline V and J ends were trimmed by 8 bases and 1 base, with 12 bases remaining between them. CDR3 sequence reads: CASREGGSYNEQFF. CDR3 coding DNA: TGTGCCAGCCGCGAAGGGGGTTCCTACAATGAGCAGTTCTTC.

CDR3 nucleotides: TGTGCCAGCAGCGTAGGGGACACGGTGGCGCCCGAAGCTTTCTTT. Translation gives CASSVGDTVAPEAFF. The chain carries TRBV5-4 and TRBJ1-1; tentative D call: TRBD1 (6 bases). This CDR3 region has 15 residues. CDR1 and CDR2 (germline): SGHNT, YYREEE (reference sequence). The V and J ends lost 4 bases and 8 bases respectively, with 21 bases between them.

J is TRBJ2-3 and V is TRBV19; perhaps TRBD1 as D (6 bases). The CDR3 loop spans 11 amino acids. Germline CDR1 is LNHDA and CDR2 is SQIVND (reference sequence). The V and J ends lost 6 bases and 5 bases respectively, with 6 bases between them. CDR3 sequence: CASRGGDTQYF. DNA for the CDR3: TGTGCCAGTAGAGGGGGAGATACGCAGTATTTT.

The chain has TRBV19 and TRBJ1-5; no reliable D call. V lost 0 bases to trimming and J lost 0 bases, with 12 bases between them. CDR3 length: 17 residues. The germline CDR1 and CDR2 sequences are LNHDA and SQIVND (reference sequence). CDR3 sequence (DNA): TGTGCCAGTAGTATAGATGGTCTGGGCGATAGCAATCAGCCCCAGCATTTT. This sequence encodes CASSIDGLGDSNQPQHF.

CDR3 region: CASTPRGNTEAFF. CDR3 sequence (DNA): TGTGCCAGCACCCCGCGGGGGAACACTGAAGCTTTCTTT. The V call is TRBV2, the J call TRBJ1-1; D is uncertain. The CDR3 consists of 13 residues. Germline lookup yields CDR1 SNHLY and CDR2 FYNNEI. V gave up 7 bases and J gave up 1 base, with 10 bases separating them.

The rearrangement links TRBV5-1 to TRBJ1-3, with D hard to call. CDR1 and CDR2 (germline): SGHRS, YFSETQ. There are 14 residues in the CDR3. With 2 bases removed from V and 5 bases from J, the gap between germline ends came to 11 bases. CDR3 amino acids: CASSLDVQRNTIYF. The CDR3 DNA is TGCGCCAGCAGCTTAGATGTACAGCGAAACACCATATATTTT.

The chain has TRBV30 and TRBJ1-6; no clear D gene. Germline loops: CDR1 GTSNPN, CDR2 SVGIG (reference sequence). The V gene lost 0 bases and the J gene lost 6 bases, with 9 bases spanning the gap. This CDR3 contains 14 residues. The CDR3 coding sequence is TGTGCCTGGAGTGTATCCGCGACTAATTCACCCCTCCACTTT. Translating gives CAWSVSATNSPLHF.

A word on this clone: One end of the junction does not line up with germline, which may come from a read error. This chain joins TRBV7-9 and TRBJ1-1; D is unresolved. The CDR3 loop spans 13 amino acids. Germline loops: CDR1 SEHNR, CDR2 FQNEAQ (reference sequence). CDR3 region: CAGSSREGTEAFF. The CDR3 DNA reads TGTGCCGGCAGCTCCCGGGAGGGCACTGAAGCTTTCTTT.

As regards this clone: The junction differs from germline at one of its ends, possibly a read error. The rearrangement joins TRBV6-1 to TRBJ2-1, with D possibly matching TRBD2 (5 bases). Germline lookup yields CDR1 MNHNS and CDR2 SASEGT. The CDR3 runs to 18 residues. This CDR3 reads CASSEPPYWESSYNGQFF. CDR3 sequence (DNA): TGTGCCAGCAGTGAACCGCCTTATTGGGAGAGCTCCTACAATGGGCAGTTCTTC.

The CDR3 DNA reads as TGTGCCAGCTCACTTACAGGGGACTATGGCTACACCTTC. This gives the protein CASSLTGDYGYTF. The chain links TRBV18 to TRBJ1-2, with 7 positions matching TRBD1. Trimming took 4 bases from V and 3 from J; bases not matched to a gene: 2. Germline loops: CDR1 KGHSH, CDR2 LQKENI. This CDR3 is built from 13 residues. The full variable domain, its missing parts supplied by reference TRBV18 and TRBJ1-2, is NAGVMQNPRHLVRRRGQEARLRCSPMKGHSHVYWYRQLPEEGLKFMVYLQKENIIDESGMPKERFSAEFPKEGPSILRIQQVVRGDSAAYFCASSLTGDYGYTFGSGTRLTVV.

CDR3 nucleotide sequence: TGTGCCAGCAGCTCAGGGGGATCGAACACCGGGGAGCTGTTTTTT. Its protein product is CASSSGGSNTGELFF. This chain links TRBV6-5 with TRBJ2-2; 7 nucleotides align to TRBD1. The V gene end was trimmed by 6 bases and the J gene end by 0 bases; junction bases not matched to a gene: 4. In germline, CDR1 is MNHEY, CDR2 SVGAGI. The CDR3 is made up of 15 amino acids.

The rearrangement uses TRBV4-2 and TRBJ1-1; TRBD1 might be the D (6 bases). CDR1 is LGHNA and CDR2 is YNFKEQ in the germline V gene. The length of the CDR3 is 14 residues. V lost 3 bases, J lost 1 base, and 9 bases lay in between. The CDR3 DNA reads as TGTGCCAGCAGCCAGGGACATAGGAACACTGAAGCTTTCTTT. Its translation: CASSQGHRNTEAFF.

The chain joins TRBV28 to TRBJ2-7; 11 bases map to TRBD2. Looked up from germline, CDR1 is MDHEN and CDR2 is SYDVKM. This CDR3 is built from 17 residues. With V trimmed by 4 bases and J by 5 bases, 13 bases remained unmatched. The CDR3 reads CASSSIAGGGSFDEQYF. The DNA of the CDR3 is TGTGCCAGCAGTTCAATAGCGGGAGGGGGGTCTTTCGACGAGCAGTACTTC.

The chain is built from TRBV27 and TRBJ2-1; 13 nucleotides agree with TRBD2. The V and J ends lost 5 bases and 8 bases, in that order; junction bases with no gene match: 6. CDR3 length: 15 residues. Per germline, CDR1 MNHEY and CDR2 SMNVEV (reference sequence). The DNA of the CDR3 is TGTGCCAGCAGTCCACTAGCGGGGGGGCTGGATGAGCAGTTCTTC. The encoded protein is CASSPLAGGLDEQFF.

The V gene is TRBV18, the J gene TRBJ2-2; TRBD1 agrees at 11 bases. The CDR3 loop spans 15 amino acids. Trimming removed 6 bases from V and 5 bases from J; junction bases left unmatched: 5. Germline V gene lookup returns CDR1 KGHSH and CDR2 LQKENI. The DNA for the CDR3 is TGTGCCAGCTCGTCCGGGACAGGGGGAACCGGGGAGCTGTTTTTT. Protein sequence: CASSSGTGGTGELFF.

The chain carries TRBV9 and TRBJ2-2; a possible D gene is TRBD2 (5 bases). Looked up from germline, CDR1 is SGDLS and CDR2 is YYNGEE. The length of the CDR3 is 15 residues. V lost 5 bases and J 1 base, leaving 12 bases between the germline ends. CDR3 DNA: TGTGCCAGCAGGGACGGGGTGGTGAACACCGGGGAGCTGTTTTTT. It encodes CASRDGVVNTGELFF.

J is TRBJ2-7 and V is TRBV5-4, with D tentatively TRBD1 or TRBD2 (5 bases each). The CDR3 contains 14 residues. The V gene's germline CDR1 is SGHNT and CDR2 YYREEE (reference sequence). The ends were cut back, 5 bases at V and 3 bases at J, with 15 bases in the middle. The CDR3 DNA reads TGTGCCAGCAGAGGGACGGGTGCCAACTACGAGCAGTACTTC. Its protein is CASRGTGANYEQYF.

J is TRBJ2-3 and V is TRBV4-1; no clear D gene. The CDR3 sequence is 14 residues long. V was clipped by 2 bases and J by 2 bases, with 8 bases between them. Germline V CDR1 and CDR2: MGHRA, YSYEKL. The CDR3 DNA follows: TGCGCCAGCAGCCAAAGGCCAGACACAGATACGCAGTATTTT. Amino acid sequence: CASSQRPDTDTQYF.

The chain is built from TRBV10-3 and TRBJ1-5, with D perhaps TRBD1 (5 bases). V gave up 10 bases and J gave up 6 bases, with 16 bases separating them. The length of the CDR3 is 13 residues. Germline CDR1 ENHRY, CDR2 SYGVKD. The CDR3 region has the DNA TGTGCCAGCTTGGCGGGGGTAGGTCAGCCCCAGCATTTT. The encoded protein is CASLAGVGQPQHF.

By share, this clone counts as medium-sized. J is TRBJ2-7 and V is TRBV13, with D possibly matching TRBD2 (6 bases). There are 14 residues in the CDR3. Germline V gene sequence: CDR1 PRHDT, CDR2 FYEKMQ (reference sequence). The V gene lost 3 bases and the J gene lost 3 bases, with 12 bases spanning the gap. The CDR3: CASSLGGRIYEQYV. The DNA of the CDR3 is TGTGCCAGCAGCTTGGGGGGACGGATCTACGAGCAGTACGTC.

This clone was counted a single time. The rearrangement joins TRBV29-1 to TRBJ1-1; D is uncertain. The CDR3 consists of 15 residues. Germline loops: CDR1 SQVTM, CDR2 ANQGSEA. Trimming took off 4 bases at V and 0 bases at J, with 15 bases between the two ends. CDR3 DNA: TGCAGCGTTGGGTGGCCAAGAGGGATGAACACTGAAGCTTTCTTT. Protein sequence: CSVGWPRGMNTEAFF.

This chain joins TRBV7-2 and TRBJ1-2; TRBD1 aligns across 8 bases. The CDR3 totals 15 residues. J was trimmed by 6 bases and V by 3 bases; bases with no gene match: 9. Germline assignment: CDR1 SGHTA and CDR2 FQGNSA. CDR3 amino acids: CASSFNFQGANGYTF. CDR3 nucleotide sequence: TGTGCCAGCAGCTTTAACTTTCAGGGGGCAAATGGCTACACCTTC.

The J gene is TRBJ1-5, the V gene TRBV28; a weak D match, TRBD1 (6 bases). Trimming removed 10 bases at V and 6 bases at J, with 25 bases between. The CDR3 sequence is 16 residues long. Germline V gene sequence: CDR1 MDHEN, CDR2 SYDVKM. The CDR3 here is CATCLTGTFHFQPQHF. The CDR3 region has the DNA TGTGCCACCTGCCTGACAGGCACCTTTCACTTTCAGCCCCAGCATTTT. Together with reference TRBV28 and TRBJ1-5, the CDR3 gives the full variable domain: DVKVTQSSRYLVKRTGEKVFLECVQDMDHENMFWYRQDPGLGLRLIYFSYDVKMKEKGDIPEGYSVSREKKERFSLILESASTNQTSMYLCATCLTGTFHFQPQHFGDGTRLSIL.

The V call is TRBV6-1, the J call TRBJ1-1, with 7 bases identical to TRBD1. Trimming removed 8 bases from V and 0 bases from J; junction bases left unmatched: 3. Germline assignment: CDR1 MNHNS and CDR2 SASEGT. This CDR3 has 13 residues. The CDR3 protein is CASCGTVNTEAFF. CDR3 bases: TGTGCCAGCTGCGGGACAGTGAACACTGAAGCTTTCTTT.

CDR3 region: CASSIPTGAGQETQYF. For the CDR3, the DNA is TGTGCCAGTAGTATCCCCACAGGGGCTGGGCAAGAGACCCAGTACTTC. The V call is TRBV19, the J call TRBJ2-5, with TRBD1 identical over 7 bases. The CDR3 covers 16 residues. Losses at the gene ends were 3 bases for V and 2 bases for J; bases not matched to a gene: 9. In germline, CDR1 is LNHDA, CDR2 SQIVND (reference sequence).

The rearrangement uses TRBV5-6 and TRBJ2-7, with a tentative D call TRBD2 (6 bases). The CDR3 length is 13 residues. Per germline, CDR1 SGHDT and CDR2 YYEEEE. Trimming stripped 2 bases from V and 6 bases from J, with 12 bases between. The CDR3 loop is CASSFRRRGEQYF. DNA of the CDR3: TGTGCCAGCAGCTTCCGCAGGAGGGGCGAGCAGTACTTC.